This TCR beta chain was recorded in a study of tissue T cells after allogeneic stem cell transplantation. CDR3 size: 12 residues. With 2 bases removed from V and 6 bases from J, the gap between germline ends came to 5 bases. Germline lookup yields CDR1 KGHSH and CDR2 LQKENI. This research-autopsy study prospectively enrolled adult allogeneic hematopoietic cell transplant recipients with steroid-refractory graft-versus-host disease. The method was immunoSEQ multiplex PCR; TCRdb's version includes in-frame clones alone and lacks a portion of them. The sample lists 2,500 to 3,500 clones; roughly 69% were seen once.

Specimen: duodenal tissue, collected at autopsy. This receptor was identified in a male patient at least 60 years old with steroid-refractory graft-versus-host disease after an allogeneic stem cell transplant. Some T cells here may be from the graft donor. The chain is built from TRBV18 and TRBJ2-4; D is possibly TRBD1 or TRBD2 (5 bases each). The CDR3 protein is CASSPGGNIQYF. Written as DNA, the CDR3 is TGTGCCAGCTCACCAGGGGGAAACATTCAGTACTTC.